This T cell receptor beta chain is from a study of CD8 T cells in Susac syndrome. RNA in amounts of about 0.45 to 1 ug was reverse transcribed with random hexamers. TCR beta CDR3 was amplified by immunoSEQ covering 54 Vbeta and 13 Jbeta. TCRdb recomputed calls from the immunoSEQ multiplex PCR reads with MiXCR, one row per CDR3 protein. The table has some 300,000 distinct CDR3 sequences, approximately 85% seen once; the top ten hold about 0.22%. The study sequenced TCR beta in blood CD8+ and CD4+ T cells. Control patients had untreated stable or active relapsing-remitting multiple sclerosis by revised McDonald criteria. This clonotype originated in a human donor with multiple sclerosis. The sequenced sample was CD8+ T cells from PBMCs.

The CDR3 sequence is CASSHTRTSGRGSTDTQYF. CDR3 bases: TGTGCCAGCAGTCACACACGGACTAGCGGGAGAGGCAGCACAGATACGCAGTATTTT. The gene calls are TRBV28 and TRBJ2-3; TRBD2 matches 13 bases. V shed 5 bases and J 0 bases; nucleotides not matched to a gene: 11. The germline V gene has CDR1 MDHEN and CDR2 SYDVKM. This CDR3 has 19 residues.